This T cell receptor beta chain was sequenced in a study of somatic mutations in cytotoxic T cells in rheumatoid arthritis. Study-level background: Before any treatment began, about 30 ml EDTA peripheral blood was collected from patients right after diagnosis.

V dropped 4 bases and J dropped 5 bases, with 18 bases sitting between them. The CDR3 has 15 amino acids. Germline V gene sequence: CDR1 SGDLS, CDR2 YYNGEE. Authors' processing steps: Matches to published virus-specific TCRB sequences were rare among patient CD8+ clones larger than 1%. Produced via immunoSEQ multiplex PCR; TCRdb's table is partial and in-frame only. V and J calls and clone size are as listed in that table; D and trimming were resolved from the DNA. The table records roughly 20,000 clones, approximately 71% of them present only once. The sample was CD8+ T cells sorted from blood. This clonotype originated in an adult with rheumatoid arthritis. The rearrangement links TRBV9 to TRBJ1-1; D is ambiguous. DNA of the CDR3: TGTGCCAGCAGCCCCGACGCGGACCTCTGGACTGAAGCTTTCTTT. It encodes CASSPDADLWTEAFF. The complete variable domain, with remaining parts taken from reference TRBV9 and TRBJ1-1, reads DSGVTQTPKHLITATGQRVTLRCSPRSGDLSVYWYQQSLDQGLQFLIQYYNGEERAKGNILERFSAQQFPDLHSELNLSSLELGDSALYFCASSPDADLWTEAFFGQGTRLTVV.